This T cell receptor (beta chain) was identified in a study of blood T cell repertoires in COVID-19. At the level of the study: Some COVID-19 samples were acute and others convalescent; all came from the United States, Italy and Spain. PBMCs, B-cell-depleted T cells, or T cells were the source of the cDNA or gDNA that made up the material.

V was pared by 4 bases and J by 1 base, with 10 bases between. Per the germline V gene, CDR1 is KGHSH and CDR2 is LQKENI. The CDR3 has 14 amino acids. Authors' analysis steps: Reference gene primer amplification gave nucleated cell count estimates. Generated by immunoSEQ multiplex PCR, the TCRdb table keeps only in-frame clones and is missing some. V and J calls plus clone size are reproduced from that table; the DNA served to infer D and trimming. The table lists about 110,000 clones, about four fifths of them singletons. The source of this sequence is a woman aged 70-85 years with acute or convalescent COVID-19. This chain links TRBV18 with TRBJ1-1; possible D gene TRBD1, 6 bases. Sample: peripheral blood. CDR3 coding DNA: TGTGCCAGCTCACTGCGGACAGAGAACACTGAAGCTTTCTTT. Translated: CASSLRTENTEAFF.